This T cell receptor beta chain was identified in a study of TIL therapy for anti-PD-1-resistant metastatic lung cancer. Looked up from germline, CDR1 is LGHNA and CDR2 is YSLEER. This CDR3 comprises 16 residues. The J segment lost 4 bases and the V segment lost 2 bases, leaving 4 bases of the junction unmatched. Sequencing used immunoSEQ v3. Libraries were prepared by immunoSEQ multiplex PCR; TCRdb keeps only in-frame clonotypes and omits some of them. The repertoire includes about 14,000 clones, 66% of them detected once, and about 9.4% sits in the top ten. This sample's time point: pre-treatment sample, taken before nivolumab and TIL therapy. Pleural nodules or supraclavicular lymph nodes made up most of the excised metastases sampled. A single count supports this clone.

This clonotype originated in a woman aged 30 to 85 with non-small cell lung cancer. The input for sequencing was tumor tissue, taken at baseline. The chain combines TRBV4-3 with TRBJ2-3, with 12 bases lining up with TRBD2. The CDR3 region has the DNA TGCGCCAGCAGCCAAATTGCTAGCGGGGGGGCAGATACGCAGTATTTT. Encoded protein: CASSQIASGGADTQYF.